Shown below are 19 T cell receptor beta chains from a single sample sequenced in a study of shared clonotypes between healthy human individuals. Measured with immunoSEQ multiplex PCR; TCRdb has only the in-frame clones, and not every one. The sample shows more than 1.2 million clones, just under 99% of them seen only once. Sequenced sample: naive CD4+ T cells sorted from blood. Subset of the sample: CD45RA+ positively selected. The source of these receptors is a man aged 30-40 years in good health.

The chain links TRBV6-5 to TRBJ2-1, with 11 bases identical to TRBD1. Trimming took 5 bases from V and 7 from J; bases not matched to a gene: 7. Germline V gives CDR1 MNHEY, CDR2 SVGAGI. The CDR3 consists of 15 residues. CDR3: CASSAPGQGANEQFF. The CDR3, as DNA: TGTGCCAGCAGTGCACCTGGACAGGGGGCAAATGAGCAGTTCTTC.

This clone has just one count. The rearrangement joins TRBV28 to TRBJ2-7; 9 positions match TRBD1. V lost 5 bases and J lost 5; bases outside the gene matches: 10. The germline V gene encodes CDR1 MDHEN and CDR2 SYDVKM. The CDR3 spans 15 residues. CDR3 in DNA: TGTGCCAGCAGTCTAGCCGGGACAGGGAGTAACGAGCAGTACTTC. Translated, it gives CASSLAGTGSNEQYF.

The CDR3 loop is CASSPKIGAGETQYF. The CDR3, as DNA: TGTGCCAGCAGCCCAAAGATCGGCGCCGGAGAGACCCAGTACTTC. The chain has TRBV13 and TRBJ2-5, with D unresolved. V lost 5 bases to trimming and J lost 4 bases, with 17 bases between them. From germline, CDR1 is PRHDT and CDR2 FYEKMQ (reference sequence). This CDR3 is built from 15 residues.

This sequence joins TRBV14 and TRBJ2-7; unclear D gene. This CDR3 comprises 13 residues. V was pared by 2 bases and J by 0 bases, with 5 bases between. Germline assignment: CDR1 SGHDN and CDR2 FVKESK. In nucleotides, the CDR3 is TGTGCCAGCAGCCAACTGAGCTCCTACGAGCAGTACTTC. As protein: CASSQLSSYEQYF.

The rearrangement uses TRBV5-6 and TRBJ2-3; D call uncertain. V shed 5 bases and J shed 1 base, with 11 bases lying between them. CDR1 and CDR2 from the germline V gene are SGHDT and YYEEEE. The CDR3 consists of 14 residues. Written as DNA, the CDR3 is TGTGCCAGCAGATCGACCAGCGGCACAGATACGCAGTATTTT. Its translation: CASRSTSGTDTQYF.

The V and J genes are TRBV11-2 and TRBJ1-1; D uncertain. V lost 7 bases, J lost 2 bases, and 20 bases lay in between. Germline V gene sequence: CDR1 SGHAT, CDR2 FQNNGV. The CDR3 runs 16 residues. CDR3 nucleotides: TGTGCCAGCACCCCCCTCGAACGGGGATATAACACTGAAGCTTTCTTT. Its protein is CASTPLERGYNTEAFF. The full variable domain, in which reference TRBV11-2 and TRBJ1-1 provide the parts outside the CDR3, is EAGVAQSPRYKIIEKRQSVAFWCNPISGHATLYWYQQILGQGPKLLIQFQNNGVVDDSQLPKDRFSAERLKGVDSTLKIQPAKLEDSAVYLCASTPLERGYNTEAFFGQGTRLTVV.

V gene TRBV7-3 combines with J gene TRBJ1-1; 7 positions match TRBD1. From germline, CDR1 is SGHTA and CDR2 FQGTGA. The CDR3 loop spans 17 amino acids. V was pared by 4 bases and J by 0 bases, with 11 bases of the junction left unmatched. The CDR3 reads CASSWVRDRRMNTEAFF. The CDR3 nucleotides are TGTGCCAGCAGCTGGGTCCGGGACAGAAGGATGAACACTGAAGCTTTCTTT.

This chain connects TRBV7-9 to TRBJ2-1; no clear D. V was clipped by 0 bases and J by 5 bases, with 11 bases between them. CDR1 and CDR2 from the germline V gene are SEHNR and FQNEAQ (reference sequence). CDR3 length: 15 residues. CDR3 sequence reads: CASSLAIAPNNEQFF. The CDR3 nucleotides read TGTGCCAGCAGCTTAGCTATTGCGCCGAACAATGAGCAGTTCTTC.

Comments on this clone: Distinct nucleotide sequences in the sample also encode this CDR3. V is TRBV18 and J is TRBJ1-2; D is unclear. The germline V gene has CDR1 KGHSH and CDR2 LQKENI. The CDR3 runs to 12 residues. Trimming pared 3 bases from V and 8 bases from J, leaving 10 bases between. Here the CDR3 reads CASSPEGIGYTF. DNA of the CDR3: TGTGCCAGCTCACCCGAAGGGATCGGCTACACCTTC.

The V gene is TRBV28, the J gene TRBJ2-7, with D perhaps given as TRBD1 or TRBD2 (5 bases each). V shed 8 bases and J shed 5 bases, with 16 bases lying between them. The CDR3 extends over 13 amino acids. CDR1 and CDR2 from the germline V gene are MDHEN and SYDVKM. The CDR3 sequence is CASARRLGDEQYF. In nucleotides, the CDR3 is TGTGCCAGCGCCAGAAGGTTGGGGGACGAGCAGTACTTC.

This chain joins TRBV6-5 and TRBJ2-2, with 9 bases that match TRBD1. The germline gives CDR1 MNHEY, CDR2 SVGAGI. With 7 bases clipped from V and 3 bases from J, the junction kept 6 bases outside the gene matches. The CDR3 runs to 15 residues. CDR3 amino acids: CASIAGQGYTGELFF. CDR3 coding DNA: TGTGCCAGCATTGCCGGACAGGGGTACACCGGGGAGCTGTTTTTT.

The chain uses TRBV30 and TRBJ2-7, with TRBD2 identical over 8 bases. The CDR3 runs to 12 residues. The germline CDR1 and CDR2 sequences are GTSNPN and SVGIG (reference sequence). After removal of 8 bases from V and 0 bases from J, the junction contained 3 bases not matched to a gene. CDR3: CARGGSSYEQYF. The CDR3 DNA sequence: TGTGCCCGGGGGGGCTCCTCCTACGAGCAGTACTTC.

CDR3 DNA: TGTGCCAGCAGCTTAGAGCAGGATAGCGGGAGGGCCTCTACCAAAAACATTCAGTACTTC. Its translation is CASSLEQDSGRASTKNIQYF. The J gene is TRBJ2-4, the V gene TRBV11-2; 11 nucleotides agree with TRBD2. Unmatched junction bases numbered 12, after V lost 0 bases and J lost 2 bases. Germline assignment: CDR1 SGHAT and CDR2 FQNNGV. There are 20 residues in the CDR3. The full variable domain, its missing parts supplied by reference TRBV11-2 and TRBJ2-4, is EAGVAQSPRYKIIEKRQSVAFWCNPISGHATLYWYQQILGQGPKLLIQFQNNGVVDDSQLPKDRFSAERLKGVDSTLKIQPAKLEDSAVYLCASSLEQDSGRASTKNIQYFGAGTRLSVL.

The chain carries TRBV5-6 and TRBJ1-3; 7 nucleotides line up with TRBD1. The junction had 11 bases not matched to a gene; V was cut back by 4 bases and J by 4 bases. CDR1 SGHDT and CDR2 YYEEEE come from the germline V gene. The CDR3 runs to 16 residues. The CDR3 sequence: CASSRYWGTEGNTIYF. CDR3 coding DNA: TGTGCCAGCAGCCGATACTGGGGGACAGAAGGAAACACCATATATTTT.

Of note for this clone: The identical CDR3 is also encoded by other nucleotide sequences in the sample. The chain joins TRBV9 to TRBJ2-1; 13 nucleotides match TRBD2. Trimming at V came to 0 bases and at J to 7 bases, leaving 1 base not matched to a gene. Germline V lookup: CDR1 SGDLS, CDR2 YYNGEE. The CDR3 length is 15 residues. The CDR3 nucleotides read TGTGCCAGCAGCGTAGTGGGACTAGCGGGAAATGAGCAGTTCTTC. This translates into CASSVVGLAGNEQFF. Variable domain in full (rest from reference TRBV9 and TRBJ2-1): DSGVTQTPKHLITATGQRVTLRCSPRSGDLSVYWYQQSLDQGLQFLIQYYNGEERAKGNILERFSAQQFPDLHSELNLSSLELGDSALYFCASSVVGLAGNEQFFGPGTRLTVL.

As DNA, the CDR3 is TGTGCCAGCAGCACCAACCGGGACAGATCCTACAATGAGCAGTTCTTC. Translated: CASSTNRDRSYNEQFF. The chain couples TRBV6-4 to TRBJ2-1; the match to TRBD1 covers 7 bases. Per germline, CDR1 MRHNA and CDR2 SNTAGT. V lost 6 bases and J lost 1; bases outside the gene matches: 9. The CDR3 has 16 residues.

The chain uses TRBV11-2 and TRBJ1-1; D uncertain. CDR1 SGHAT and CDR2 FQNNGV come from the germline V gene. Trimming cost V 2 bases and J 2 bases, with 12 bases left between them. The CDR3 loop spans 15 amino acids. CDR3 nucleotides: TGTGCCAGCAGCTTATGGGGAGGACCAAACACTGAAGCTTTCTTT. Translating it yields CASSLWGGPNTEAFF.

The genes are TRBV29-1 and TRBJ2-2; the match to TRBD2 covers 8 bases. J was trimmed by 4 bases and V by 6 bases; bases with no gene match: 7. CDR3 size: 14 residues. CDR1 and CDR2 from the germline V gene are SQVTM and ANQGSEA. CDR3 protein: CSVSSGSFTGELFF. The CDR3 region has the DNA TGCAGCGTGAGCAGCGGGAGCTTCACCGGGGAGCTGTTTTTT.

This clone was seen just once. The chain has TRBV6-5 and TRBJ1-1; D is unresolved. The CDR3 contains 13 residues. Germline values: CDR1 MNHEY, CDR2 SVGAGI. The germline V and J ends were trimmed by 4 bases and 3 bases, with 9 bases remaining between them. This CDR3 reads CASSFDQYTEAFF. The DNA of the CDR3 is TGTGCCAGCAGTTTCGACCAATACACTGAAGCTTTCTTT.